Listed below are T cell receptor beta chains from one sample, sequenced in a study of T cell responses to AZD1222 COVID-19 vaccine. Sequencing was performed with immunoSEQ multiplex PCR; in TCRdb, only in-frame clones are kept and a portion is missing. The table lists roughly 160,000 clones, 85% to 95% of them singletons. The sample here was peripheral blood, taken on day 0 of AZD1222 vaccination. All receptors come from an adult in good health. CDR3s include the opening cysteine and the closing phenylalanine or tryptophan. The D gene is left open where the match is weak. Rows may omit the clone size; those that give it use once, few, many or a size class.

clone_size d_call j_call v_call cdr3_nt cdr3_aa
- TRBD1 TRBJ1-2 TRBV10-3 TGTGCCATCCGCGACAGGGACGAGGGGGGCTATGGCTACACCTTC CAIRDRDEGGYGYTF
- - TRBJ1-2 TRBV5-1 TGCGCCAGCAGCTTCGACAAGAATGGCTACACCTTC CASSFDKNGYTF
- TRBD1 TRBJ1-1 TRBV5-1 TGCGCCAGCAGCCCCGGGGGACAGGGGAGGACTGAAGCTTTCTTT CASSPGGQGRTEAFF
- TRBD1 TRBJ1-4 TRBV4-3 TGCGCCAGCAGCCAAGACCTAATAGAGACCGGGACAGTAAATGAAAAACTGTTTTTT CASSQDLIETGTVNEKLFF
- TRBD1 TRBJ1-2 TRBV5-1 TGCGCCAGCAGCCTGGGGACAGCAGTTAACTATGGCTACACCTTC CASSLGTAVNYGYTF
- - TRBJ2-7 TRBV7-9 TGTGCCAGCAGCATCCCCGCCGAAACAGGGTCGTACGAGCAGTACTTC CASSIPAETGSYEQYF
- - TRBJ1-1 TRBV4-2 TGTGCCAGCAGCCAAGGTTTCGCTGAAGCTTTCTTT CASSQGFAEAFF
- - TRBJ2-5 TRBV24-1 TGTGCCACCAGTGATGCGCAGGGGGAGACCCAGTACTTC CATSDAQGETQYF
- - TRBJ1-1 TRBV5-8 TGTGCCAGCAGCTTGTGGCTCCACGAGAACACTGAAGCTTTCTTT CASSLWLHENTEAFF
- - TRBJ1-2 TRBV19 TGTGCCAGTAGTACCCGGAGCGGCCAGAGTATCCAAACACGTGGCTACACCTTC CASSTRSGQSIQTRGYTF
- - TRBJ1-1 TRBV10-3 TGTGCCATCAGCGGGTTCCAGAGCATAAGTTACACTGAAGCTTTCTTT CAISGFQSISYTEAFF
- - TRBJ1-6 TRBV27 TGTGCCAGCAGTTCCGACTTTATTTTAGACAATTCACCCCTCCACTTT CASSSDFILDNSPLHF
- TRBD1 TRBJ1-1 TRBV18 TGTGCCAGCTCACCACAGGACAGGGAAGCTTTCTTT CASSPQDREAFF
- - TRBJ1-1 TRBV5-4 TGTGCCAGTAACGACCGGGCGGTGGACACTGAAGCTTTCTTT CASNDRAVDTEAFF
- - TRBJ1-6 TRBV25-1 TGTGCCAGCAGTCAAACCTCGACGGGGCTTAATTCACCCCTCCACTTT CASSQTSTGLNSPLHF
once TRBD2 TRBJ2-2 TRBV4-2 TGTGCCAGCAGCCAAGCCTGGAGTCCGGGACTAGGACTCGGGGAGCTGTTTTTT CASSQAWSPGLGLGELFF
- - TRBJ2-1 TRBV9 TGTGCCAGCAGCGCCAGGACCGCTCCACTCAATGAGCAGTTCTTC CASSARTAPLNEQFF
- - TRBJ1-2 TRBV6-2/TRBV6-3 TGTGCCAGCAGTTACAACCGGGACCCGAGAACTTACACCTTC CASSYNRDPRTYTF
once TRBD2 TRBJ2-1 TRBV27 TGTGCCAGCGGGCTTAGGCGGGGGACGACTAATGAGCAGTTCTTC CASGLRRGTTNEQFF
- - TRBJ1-4 TRBV19 TGTGCCAGTAGCATCGAGGGGTTCCGGGCCACTAATGAAAAACTGTTTTTT CASSIEGFRATNEKLFF
- TRBD1 TRBJ1-5 TRBV7-2 TGTGCCAGCAGCCCGACAGGGGGTTATCAGCCCCAGCATTTT CASSPTGGYQPQHF
- - TRBJ1-4 TRBV5-5 TGTGCCAGCAGCTTGGGTGCAGGAGAAGGTGTGGAAAAACTGTTTTTT CASSLGAGEGVEKLFF
- - TRBJ1-4 TRBV29-1 TGCAGCGTTGTAAGGGAGACCGATGAGAAACTGTTTTTT CSVVRETDEKLFF
once - TRBJ2-2 TRBV11-2 TGTGCCAGCAGCCTAGTAGGGGTCGGGGAGCTGTTTTTT CASSLVGVGELFF
- - TRBJ1-1 TRBV9 TGTGCCAGCAGCCCACGGATGGGCACTGAAGCTTTCTTT CASSPRMGTEAFF
- TRBD2 TRBJ2-5 TRBV9 TGTGCCAGCAGCGTAGGGACTAGCGGGGCCCAAGAGACCCAGTACTTC CASSVGTSGAQETQYF
- - TRBJ1-2 TRBV27 TGTGCCAGCAGTTTATCAGGGACGGCTTATGGCTACACCTTC CASSLSGTAYGYTF
- - TRBJ2-3 TRBV5-1 TGCGCCAGCAGCTTAGTCCCATCATCGGATACGCAGTATTTT CASSLVPSSDTQYF
once - TRBJ2-3 TRBV30 TGTGCCTGGAGTGTAACGGGTGTGATTACGCAGTATTTT CAWSVTGVITQYF
- - TRBJ1-4 TRBV6-5 TGTGCCAGCAGTCCTTTGATGGGGGAAAAACTGTTTTTT CASSPLMGEKLFF
- - TRBJ2-2 TRBV14 TGTGCCAGCAGTCTCAATACACACGTCACCGGGGAGCTGTTTTTT CASSLNTHVTGELFF
- - TRBJ1-6 TRBV7-9 TGTGCCAGCAGCTTAGGGTTCATGAATTCACCCCTCCACTTT CASSLGFMNSPLHF
- - TRBJ2-5 TRBV5-1 TGCGCCAGCAGCTTGGGTCAGGGGGGAGAGACCCAGTACTTC CASSLGQGGETQYF